Reported below is one TCR beta chain. The data were obtained in a study of beta chain features in type 1 diabetes. Expressed TCRB transcripts were sequenced after all isolated RNA was converted to cDNA. Assay: immunoSEQ multiplex PCR; the TCRdb copy retains only in-frame clones and omits some. The sample holds about 140,000 clones, about 7% seen once. J gave up 9 bases and V 0 bases, and 7 bases lay outside the gene matches. The CDR3 spans 14 residues. Germline-derived CDR1 and CDR2 are GTSNPN and SVGIG (reference sequence). A single heparinised blood sample, averaging about 120 mL, was obtained per donor. Using CD45RO/CCR7/CD25/CD127/CD95/CD27, CD4+ naive, central memory, regulatory and stem cell-like memory cells were sorted. Each sorted population was over 95% pure.

The chain recombines TRBV30 with TRBJ2-1; 8 nucleotides agree with TRBD1. What was sequenced was central memory CD4+ T cells from blood. This TCR derives from a woman younger than 45 in good health. The CDR3 region is CAWSVVAGTGEQFF. In nucleotides, the CDR3 is TGTGCCTGGAGTGTAGTCGCAGGGACAGGTGAGCAGTTCTTC. Combining the CDR3 with reference TRBV30 and TRBJ2-1 gives the whole variable domain SQTIHQWPATLVQPVGSPLSLECTVEGTSNPNLYWYRQAAGRGLQLLFYSVGIGQISSEVPQNLSASRPQDRQFILSSKKLLLSDSGFYLCAWSVVAGTGEQFFGPGTRLTVL.